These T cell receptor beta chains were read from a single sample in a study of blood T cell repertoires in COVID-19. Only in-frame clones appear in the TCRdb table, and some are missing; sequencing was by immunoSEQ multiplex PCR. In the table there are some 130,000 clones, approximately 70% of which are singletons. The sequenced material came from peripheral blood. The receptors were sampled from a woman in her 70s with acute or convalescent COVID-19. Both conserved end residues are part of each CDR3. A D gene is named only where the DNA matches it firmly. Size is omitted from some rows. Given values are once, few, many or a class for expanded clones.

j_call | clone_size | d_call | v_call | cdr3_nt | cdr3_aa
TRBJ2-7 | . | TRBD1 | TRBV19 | TGTGCCAGTAGTATAGGGACAGGGTTCTACGAGCAGTACTTC | CASSIGTGFYEQYF
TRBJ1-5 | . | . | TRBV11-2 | TGTGCCAGCAGCGTTGACAGTAGCAATCAGCCCCAGCATTTT | CASSVDSSNQPQHF
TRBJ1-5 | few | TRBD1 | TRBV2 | TGTGCCAGCAGTGAACGGACAGGGGGAAATCAGCCCCAGCATTTT | CASSERTGGNQPQHF
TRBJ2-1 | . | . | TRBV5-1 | TGCGCCAGCAGCTTGGCCTTTGATGAGCAGTTCTTC | CASSLAFDEQFF
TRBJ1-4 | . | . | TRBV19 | TGTGCCAGTAGTACCCAGGGGCCAACTAATGAAAAACTGTTTTTT | CASSTQGPTNEKLFF
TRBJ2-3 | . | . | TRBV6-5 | TGTGCCAGCAGTTACTCGAAGCAGGGGACAGATACGCAGTATTTT | CASSYSKQGTDTQYF
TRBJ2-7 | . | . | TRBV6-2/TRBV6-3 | TGTGCCAGCAGTTACACCGACAGGTCAAGCGAGCAGTACTTC | CASSYTDRSSEQYF
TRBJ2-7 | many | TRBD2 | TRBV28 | TGTGCCAGCAGTTTCCTTTTGGAGGCTAGCGGGAGTCTCGAGCAGTACTTC | CASSFLLEASGSLEQYF
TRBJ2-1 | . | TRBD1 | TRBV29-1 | TGCAGCGCATACTCCGGGACAGGGATCAATGAGCAGTTCTTC | CSAYSGTGINEQFF
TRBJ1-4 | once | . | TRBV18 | TGTGCCAGCTCACCCGACCTAACGGGGAAACTGTTTTTT | CASSPDLTGKLFF
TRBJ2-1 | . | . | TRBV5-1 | TGCGCCAGCAGCTTTATGAACAGGGTAGGGAATGAGCAGTTCTTC | CASSFMNRVGNEQFF
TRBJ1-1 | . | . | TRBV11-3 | TGTGCCAGCAGCCAGGGACTCCAAGGCACTGAAGCTTTCTTT | CASSQGLQGTEAFF
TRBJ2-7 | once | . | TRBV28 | TGTGCCAGCAGTCCCGTACTCCACCCCGGGACACCTATACCCGAGCAGTACTTC | CASSPVLHPGTPIPEQYF
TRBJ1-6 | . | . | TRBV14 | TGTGCCAGCAGCCAAGATCTTGCAGGGATGGGTTCACCCCTCCACTTT | CASSQDLAGMGSPLHF
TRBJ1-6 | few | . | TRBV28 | TGTGCCAGCAGGATACAGGGAACGAATTCACCCCTCCACTTT | CASRIQGTNSPLHF
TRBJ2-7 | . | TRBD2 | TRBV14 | TGTGCCAGCAGGGCGGGAGGGTCCTACGAGCAGTACTTC | CASRAGGSYEQYF
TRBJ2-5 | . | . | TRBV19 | TGTGCCACCAGGGGCTTAGGATCCGGGACCCAGTACTTC | CATRGLGSGTQYF
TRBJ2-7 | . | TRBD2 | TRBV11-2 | TGTGCCAGCAGCTTAGGCGTTGCGCGGGAGGGCCGCGAGCAGTACTTC | CASSLGVAREGREQYF
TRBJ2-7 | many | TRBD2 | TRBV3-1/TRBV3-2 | TGTGCCAGCAGCCAAGGCCTAGCGGGATTACCCTACGAGCAGTACTTC | CASSQGLAGLPYEQYF
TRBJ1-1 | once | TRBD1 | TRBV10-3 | TGTGCCATCAGTGCAAACAGGGGGCCTGAAGCTTTCTTT | CAISANRGPEAFF
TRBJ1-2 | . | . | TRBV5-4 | TGTGCCAGCAGCCTAGACCCTTCTAACTATGGCTACACCTTC | CASSLDPSNYGYTF
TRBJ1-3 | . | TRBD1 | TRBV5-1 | TGCGCCAGCTCCTTTGGACAGGGGGGTGGAAACACCATATATTTT | CASSFGQGGGNTIYF
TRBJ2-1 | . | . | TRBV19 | TGTGCCAGTAGTGATTACCCCAGCCTAGTCGGTTCTGAGCAGTTCTTC | CASSDYPSLVGSEQFF
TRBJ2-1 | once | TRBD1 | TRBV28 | TGTGCCAGCAGGTCGGGACAGGGCAATGAGCAGTTCTTC | CASRSGQGNEQFF
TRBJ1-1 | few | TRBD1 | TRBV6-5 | TGTGCCAGCAGAGCCCAGACAGGGGGGGCTGAAGCTTTCTTT | CASRAQTGGAEAFF
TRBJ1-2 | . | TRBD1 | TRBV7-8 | TGTGCCAGCAGCTTAAACTCCGGACAGGGGGCGAGCGGCTACACCTTC | CASSLNSGQGASGYTF
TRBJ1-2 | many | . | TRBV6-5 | TGTGCCAGCAGTTACACCGGCAGGGAGGATGGCTACACCTTC | CASSYTGREDGYTF
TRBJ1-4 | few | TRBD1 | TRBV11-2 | TGTGCCAGCAGCTTGCCCGGGACAGGGATTGAAAAACTGTTTTTT | CASSLPGTGIEKLFF
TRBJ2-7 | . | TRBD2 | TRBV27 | TGTGCCAGCAGTTCCAACCCCCTAGCGGGGGCTTACGAGCAGTACTTC | CASSSNPLAGAYEQYF
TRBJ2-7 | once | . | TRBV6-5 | TGTGCCAGCAGGCAGACTGCTAGCTCCTACGAGCAGTACTTC | CASRQTASSYEQYF
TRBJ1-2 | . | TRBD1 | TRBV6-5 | TGTGCCAGCAGGGCGGACAGGGCAGGTGGCTACACCTTC | CASRADRAGGYTF
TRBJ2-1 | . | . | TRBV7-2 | TGTGCCAGCAGCTCCTGGGACTTCTACAATGAGCAGTTCTTC | CASSSWDFYNEQFF
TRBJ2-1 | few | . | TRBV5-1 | TGCGCCAGCAGCTTGTCTCGGGGGAATGAGCAGTTCTTC | CASSLSRGNEQFF
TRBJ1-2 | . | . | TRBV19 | TGTGCCAGTAGTATTGGCGGAGCTAACTATGGCTACACCTTC | CASSIGGANYGYTF
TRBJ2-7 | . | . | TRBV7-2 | TGTGCCAGCAGCTTGGCGGCCCAGCTCTACGAGCAGTACTTC | CASSLAAQLYEQYF
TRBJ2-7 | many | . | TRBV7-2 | TGTGCCAGCAGCTTAGAACTAGGGCGGTCCTACGAGCAGTACTTC | CASSLELGRSYEQYF
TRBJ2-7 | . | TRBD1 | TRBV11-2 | TGTGCCAGCAGCTTAGCAGGGACAGGGCTGGGGTTCGAGCAGTACTTC | CASSLAGTGLGFEQYF
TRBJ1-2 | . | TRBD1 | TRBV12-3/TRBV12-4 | TGTGCCAGCGAAAACAGGGGAAGCTATGGCTACACCTTC | CASENRGSYGYTF
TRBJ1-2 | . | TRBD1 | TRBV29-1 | TGCAGCGTAGCAATTGGGACAGGGCGAGGCTACACCTTC | CSVAIGTGRGYTF
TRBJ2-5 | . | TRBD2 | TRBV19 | TGTGCCAGTAGTATTGGCTCCGGGGGGGCCGGGCAAGAGACCCAGTACTTC | CASSIGSGGAGQETQYF
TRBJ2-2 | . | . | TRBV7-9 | TGTGCCAGCAGCGTCCATTCCGGGGAGCTGTTTTTT | CASSVHSGELFF
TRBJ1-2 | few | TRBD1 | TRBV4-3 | TGCGCCAGCAGCCCATCGACAGGGACTAACTATGGCTACACCTTC | CASSPSTGTNYGYTF
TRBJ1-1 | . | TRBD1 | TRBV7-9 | TGTGCCAGCAGACCAGACAGGGGAAACGCTGAAGCTTTCTTT | CASRPDRGNAEAFF
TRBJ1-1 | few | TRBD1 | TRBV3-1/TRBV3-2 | TGTGCCAGCAGCCAAGCCGGGACAGCGAACACTGAAGCTTTCTTT | CASSQAGTANTEAFF
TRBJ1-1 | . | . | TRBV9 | TGTGCCAGCAGCGTATTAGGGGGTGGCACTGAAGCTTTCTTT | CASSVLGGGTEAFF
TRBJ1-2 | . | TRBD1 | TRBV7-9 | TGTGCCAGCAGCCCCCGGGGACAGGGTGGCTATGGCTACACCTTC | CASSPRGQGGYGYTF
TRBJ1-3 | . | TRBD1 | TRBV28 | TGTGCCAGCAGTCCAACCGGGACAGGGGGCAAAGGAAACACCATATATTTT | CASSPTGTGGKGNTIYF
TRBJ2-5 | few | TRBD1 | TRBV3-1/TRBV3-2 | TGTGCCAGCAGCCGACAGGGGGCCGCGGAGACCCAGTACTTC | CASSRQGAAETQYF